This TCR beta chain was recovered during a study of T-cell memory formation after mild COVID-19. Study findings and constraints: Within pre-infection memory, some responding clones were found, suggesting cross-reactive memory joined. Day 15 to 85 contracting clones showed balanced CD4/CD8; later expanders leaned CD4+. CD4+ contracting clones lay mainly in CM and EM, CD8+ ones in EMRA.

A word on this clonotype: Its cognate antigen is unknown.

Trimming took 3 bases from V and 2 from J; bases not matched to a gene: 3. The CDR3 is made up of 15 amino acids. CDR1 and CDR2 (germline): SGHRS, YFSETQ. After 5'RACE with constant-segment primers, TCR alpha and TCR beta cDNA libraries carrying sample barcodes and UMIs were obtained. TCRdb used MiXCR to reprocess the 5' RACE reads, holding one entry per CDR3 protein. There are about 470,000 distinct CDR3 sequences in the sample; roughly 18% occur only once, and roughly an eighth lies in the top ten. The receptor was derived from an adult woman who had mild COVID-19 (a few samples of this study predate the infection). Cell type and time point are not known. Sequencing was done on a sample of PBMCs or a T cell subset sorted from them (not recorded which). The chain uses TRBV5-1 and TRBJ1-5; TRBD1 aligns across 9 bases. CDR3 protein: CASSWGQGGNQPQHF. Here the CDR3 DNA reads TGCGCCAGCAGCTGGGGACAGGGTGGCAATCAGCCCCAGCATTTT. Combining the CDR3 with reference TRBV5-1 and TRBJ1-5 gives the whole variable domain KAGVTQTPRYLIKTRGQQVTLSCSPISGHRSVSWYQQTPGQGLQFLFEYFSETQRNKGNFPGRFSGRQFSNSRSEMNVSTLELGDSALYLCASSWGQGGNQPQHFGDGTRLSIL.